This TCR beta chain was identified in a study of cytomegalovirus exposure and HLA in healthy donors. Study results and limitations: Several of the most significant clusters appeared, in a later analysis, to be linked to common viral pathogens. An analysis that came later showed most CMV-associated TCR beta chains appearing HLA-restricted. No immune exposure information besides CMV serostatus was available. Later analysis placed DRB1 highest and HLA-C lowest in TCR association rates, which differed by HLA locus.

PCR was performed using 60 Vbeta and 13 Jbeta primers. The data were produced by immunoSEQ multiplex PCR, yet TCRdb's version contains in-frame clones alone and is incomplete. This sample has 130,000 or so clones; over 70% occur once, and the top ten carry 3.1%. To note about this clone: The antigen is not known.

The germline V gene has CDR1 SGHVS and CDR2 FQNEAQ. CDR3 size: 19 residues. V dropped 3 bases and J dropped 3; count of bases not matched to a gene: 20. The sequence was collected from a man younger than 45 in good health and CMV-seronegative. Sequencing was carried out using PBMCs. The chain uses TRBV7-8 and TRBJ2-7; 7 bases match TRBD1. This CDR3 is CASSFFDREKASRGYEQYF. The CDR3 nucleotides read TGTGCCAGCAGCTTCTTCGACAGGGAGAAAGCCTCCCGAGGCTACGAGCAGTACTTC. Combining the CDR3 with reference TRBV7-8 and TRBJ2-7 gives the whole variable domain GAGVSQSPRYKVAKRGQDVALRCDPISGHVSLFWYQQALGQGPEFLTYFQNEAQLDKSGLPSDRFFAERPEGSVSTLKIQRTQQEDSAVYLCASSFFDREKASRGYEQYFGPGTRLTVT.